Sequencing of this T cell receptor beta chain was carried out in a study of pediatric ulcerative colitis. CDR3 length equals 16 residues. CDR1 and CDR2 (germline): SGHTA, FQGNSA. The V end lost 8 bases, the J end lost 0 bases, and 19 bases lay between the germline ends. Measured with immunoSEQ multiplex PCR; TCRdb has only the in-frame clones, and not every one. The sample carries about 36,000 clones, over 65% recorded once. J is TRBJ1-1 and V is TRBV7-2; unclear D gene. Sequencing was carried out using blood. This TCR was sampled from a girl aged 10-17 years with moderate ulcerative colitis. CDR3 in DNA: TGTGCCAGCGCGACATCAAGAGACACGCTGAACACTGAAGCTTTCTTT. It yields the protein CASATSRDTLNTEAFF.